This T cell receptor beta chain was identified in a study of early T cells in non-severe SARS-CoV-2 infection. Study-wide results and caveats: Anti-spike CD8 specificities were favored by VDJdb matching, whose results missed private and CD4 specificities.

Germline V gene lookup returns CDR1 SGHTA and CDR2 FQGTGA. V lost 4 bases and J lost 7; bases outside the gene matches: 18. The CDR3 has 18 amino acids. The library protocol tagged individual cDNA molecules with unique molecular identifiers. TCRdb independently ran MiXCR on the 5' RACE reads; one entry per CDR3 protein. The sample has 70,000 to 95,000 distinct CDR3 sequences, roughly 15% seen once. This clonotype was found a few times. Its antigen is not known. This chain joins TRBV7-3 and TRBJ2-2, with 7 bases matching TRBD2. The clonotype originates from an adult who was a healthcare worker with PCR-confirmed SARS-CoV-2 infection or an uninfected control (not recorded which). Sample: whole blood. The CDR3 DNA is TGTGCCAGCAGCTCTAGTCCCCGGGCTAGCGGTCAGAACGGGGAGCTGTTTTTT. Protein: CASSSSPRASGQNGELFF.